This T cell receptor (beta chain) derives from a study of PD-L1 blockade in urothelial cancer. Overall study: A median blood sample held approximately 150,000 T cells and 75,000 to 85,000 unique TCRs.

Profiling relied on immunoSEQ multiplex PCR, and the TCRdb table lists in-frame clones only, not all of them. Of around 110,000 clones in the sample, around 89% are singletons; the top ten hold 1.5% to 2%. There are 15 residues in the CDR3. Trimming stripped 5 bases from V and 6 bases from J, with 18 bases between. The germline CDR1 and CDR2 sequences are KGHSH and LQKENI. Documented time point: peripheral blood 6 weeks after treatment start. The material sequenced was PBMCs, taken around atezolizumab (anti-PD-L1) treatment. The sequence was collected from a man in his sixties with urothelial cancer. The chain links TRBV18 to TRBJ2-3; maybe TRBD1 (6 bases). The CDR3 loop is CASSDTGLSPDTQYF. In DNA, the CDR3 is TGTGCCAGCTCAGACACAGGGTTGAGTCCCGATACGCAGTATTTT. The whole variable domain, filled in from reference TRBV18 and TRBJ2-3, reads NAGVMQNPRHLVRRRGQEARLRCSPMKGHSHVYWYRQLPEEGLKFMVYLQKENIIDESGMPKERFSAEFPKEGPSILRIQQVVRGDSAAYFCASSDTGLSPDTQYFGPGTRLTVL.